The present T cell receptor beta chain was sequenced within a study of blood T cell repertoires in COVID-19. Germline-derived CDR1 and CDR2 are SNHLY and FYNNEI. This CDR3 is 15 amino acids long. V gave up 5 bases and J gave up 8 bases; unmatched junction bases: 6. Profiled with immunoSEQ multiplex PCR; TCRdb holds only in-frame clones, not every one. The top ten hold 3.5% to 5.5% of the sample, which has 250,000 to 300,000 clones, approximately 82% seen once. The source is a man in his 60s who had recovered from COVID-19. V usage is TRBV2 and J usage is TRBJ1-4, with 12 bases fitting TRBD1. Sample: peripheral blood. The CDR3 here is CASSTRDRGREKLFF. The DNA for the CDR3 is TGTGCCAGCAGTACTCGGGACAGGGGGCGCGAAAAACTGTTTTTT.